The clone carrying this TCR beta chain was detected a few times. Its antigen remains unknown. The data were obtained in a study of beta chain features in type 1 diabetes. Overall study results and limits: Fewer insertions but more deletions were seen at VDJ junctions in type 1 diabetes patients.

What was sequenced were expressed TCRB transcripts, since all of the isolated RNA had been reverse transcribed. Here immunoSEQ multiplex PCR was the method, and the copy in TCRdb shows in-frame clones only, minus some. The table lists around 430,000 clones, roughly 30% of them singletons. This CDR3 is built from 12 residues. Trimming removed 6 bases at V and 11 bases at J, with 16 bases between. Germline V gene lookup returns CDR1 SEHNR and CDR2 FQNEAQ (reference sequence). The chain uses TRBV7-9 and TRBJ2-5; D is uncertain. The TCR comes from a man aged 18-30 years in good health. The sequenced sample was naive CD4+ T cells from blood. The CDR3 loop is CASSFDRPVQYF. Here the CDR3 DNA reads TGTGCCAGCAGTTTCGACCGGCCCGTACAGTACTTC.